This T cell receptor (beta chain) came from a study of cytomegalovirus exposure and HLA in healthy donors. The germline V and J ends were trimmed by 6 bases and 4 bases, with 15 bases remaining between them. The CDR3 covers 14 residues. In germline, CDR1 is KGHSH, CDR2 LQKENI. Study observations and caveats: Later analysis identified about 18,000 TCR beta sequences associated with HLA alleles, using a false discovery rate threshold of 0.05. Reported findings show TCR beta sequences accurately forecast HLA-A and HLA-B alleles in most subjects. In presence/absence analyses, roughly uniform sequencing depth across donors was assumed.

PCR was performed using 60 Vbeta and 13 Jbeta primers. The method was immunoSEQ multiplex PCR; TCRdb's version includes in-frame clones alone and lacks a portion of them. The sample holds 150,000 or so clones, approximately 86% seen once. Note on this clone: What it binds is unknown.

The chain uses TRBV18 and TRBJ1-2; D possibly corresponds to TRBD1 (6 bases). The receptor comes from a male donor in good health and CMV-seronegative. Material for sequencing was PBMCs. The CDR3 sequence: CASSRQDSSYGYTF. CDR3 DNA: TGTGCCAGCTCCCGACAGGACAGTTCCTATGGCTACACCTTC.